This T cell receptor beta chain was retrieved from a study of tissue T cells after allogeneic stem cell transplantation. General study points: This small cohort was clinically heterogeneous, and sampling depth was a limitation.

Time point defined: mouse harvest day 14 after allogeneic transplant. Mouse grafts combined 10^7 T-cell-depleted bone marrow cells with 10^6 splenic CD5+ T cells. This mouse GVHD model was MHC-mismatched B6 to BALB/c, profiled day 7 or 14. About this clone itself: Its antigen remains unknown. Gene names refer to mouse genes. The CDR3 end falls 1 residue outside the read, so it is completed with the germline J gene.

With 4 bases removed from V and 0 bases from J, the gap between germline ends came to 6 bases. The CDR3 runs 13 residues. In germline, CDR1 is KGHPV, CDR2 FQNQEV (reference sequence). TCRdb's copy holds only in-frame clones and misses some; the assay was immunoSEQ multiplex PCR. The table has 2,500 to 3,500 clones, around 43% seen once. The rearrangement uses TRBV26 and TRBJ1-2; D remains ambiguous. The sample consisted of gut tissue. The receptor's source is a female BALB/c mouse given C57BL/6 T cells with graft-versus-host disease after an allogeneic hematopoietic cell transplant. The CDR3 spells CASSRLANSDYTF. The sequenced part of the CDR3 DNA is TGTGCCAGCAGTCGCCTTGCAAACTCCGACTACACC.